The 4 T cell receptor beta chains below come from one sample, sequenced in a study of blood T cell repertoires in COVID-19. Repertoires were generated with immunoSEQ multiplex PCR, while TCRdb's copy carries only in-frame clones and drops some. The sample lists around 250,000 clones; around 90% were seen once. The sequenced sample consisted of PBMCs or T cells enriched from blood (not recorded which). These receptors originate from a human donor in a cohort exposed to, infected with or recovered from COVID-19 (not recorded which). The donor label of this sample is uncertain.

The chain's CDR3 is CASGQWTEAFF. The DNA of the CDR3 is TGTGCCAGCGGGCAGTGGACTGAAGCTTTCTTT. V gene TRBV11-2 combines with J gene TRBJ1-1; D is uncertain. Per germline, CDR1 SGHAT and CDR2 FQNNGV. V lost 8 bases to trimming and J lost 5 bases, with 9 bases between them. This CDR3 is built from 11 residues. The variable domain in full, with the rest retrieved from reference TRBV11-2 and TRBJ1-1, is EAGVAQSPRYKIIEKRQSVAFWCNPISGHATLYWYQQILGQGPKLLIQFQNNGVVDDSQLPKDRFSAERLKGVDSTLKIQPAKLEDSAVYLCASGQWTEAFFGQGTRLTVV.

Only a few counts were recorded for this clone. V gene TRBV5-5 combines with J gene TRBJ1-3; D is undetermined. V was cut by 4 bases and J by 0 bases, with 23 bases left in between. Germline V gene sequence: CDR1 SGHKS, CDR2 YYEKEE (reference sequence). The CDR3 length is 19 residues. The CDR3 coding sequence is TGTGCCAGCAGCGGCTGGGAGTCCTTCGCGGGCCCCTCTGGAAACACCATATATTTT. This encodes CASSGWESFAGPSGNTIYF.

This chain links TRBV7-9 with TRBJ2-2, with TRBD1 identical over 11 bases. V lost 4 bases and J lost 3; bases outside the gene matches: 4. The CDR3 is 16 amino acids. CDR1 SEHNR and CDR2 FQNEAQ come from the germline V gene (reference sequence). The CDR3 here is CASSSRDRGDTGELFF. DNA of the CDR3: TGTGCCAGCAGCTCCCGGGACAGGGGGGACACCGGGGAGCTGTTTTTT.

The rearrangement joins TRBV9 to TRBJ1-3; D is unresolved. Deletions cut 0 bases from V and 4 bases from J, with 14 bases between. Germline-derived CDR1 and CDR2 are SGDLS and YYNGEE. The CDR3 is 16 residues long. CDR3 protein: CASSVGTSKGGNTIYF. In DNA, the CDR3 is TGTGCCAGCAGCGTAGGGACTTCTAAAGGGGGAAACACCATATATTTT.